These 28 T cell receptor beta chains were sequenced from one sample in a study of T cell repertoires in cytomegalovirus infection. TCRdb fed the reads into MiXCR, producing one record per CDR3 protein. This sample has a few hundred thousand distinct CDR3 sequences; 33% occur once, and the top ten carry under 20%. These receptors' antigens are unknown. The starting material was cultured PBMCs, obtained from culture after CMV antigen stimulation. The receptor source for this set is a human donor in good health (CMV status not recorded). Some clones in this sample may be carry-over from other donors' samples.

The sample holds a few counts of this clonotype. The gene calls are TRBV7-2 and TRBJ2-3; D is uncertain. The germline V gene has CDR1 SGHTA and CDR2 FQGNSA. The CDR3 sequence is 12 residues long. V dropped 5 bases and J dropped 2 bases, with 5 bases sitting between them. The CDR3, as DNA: TGTGCCAGCAGCGTTTACACAGATACGCAGTATTTT. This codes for CASSVYTDTQYF.

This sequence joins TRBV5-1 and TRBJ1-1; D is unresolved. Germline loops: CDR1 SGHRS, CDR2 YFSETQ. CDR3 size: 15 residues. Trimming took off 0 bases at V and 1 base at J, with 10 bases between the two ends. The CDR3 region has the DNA TGCGCCAGCAGCTTGGAGGTTCGGGGGAACACTGAAGCTTTCTTT. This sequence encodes CASSLEVRGNTEAFF.

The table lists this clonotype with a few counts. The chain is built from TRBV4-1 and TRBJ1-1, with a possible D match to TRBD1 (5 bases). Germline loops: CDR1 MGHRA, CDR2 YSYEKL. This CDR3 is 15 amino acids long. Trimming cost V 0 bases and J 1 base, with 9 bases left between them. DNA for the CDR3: TGCGCCAGCAGCCAAGATATGCAGGGGAACACTGAAGCTTTCTTT. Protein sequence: CASSQDMQGNTEAFF.

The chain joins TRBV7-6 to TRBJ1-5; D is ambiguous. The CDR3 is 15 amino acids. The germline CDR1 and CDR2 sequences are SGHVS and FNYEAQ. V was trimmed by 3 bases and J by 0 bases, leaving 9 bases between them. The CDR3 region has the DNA TGTGCCAGCAGCTTCAACGGAAATAGCAATCAGCCCCAGCATTTT. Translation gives CASSFNGNSNQPQHF.

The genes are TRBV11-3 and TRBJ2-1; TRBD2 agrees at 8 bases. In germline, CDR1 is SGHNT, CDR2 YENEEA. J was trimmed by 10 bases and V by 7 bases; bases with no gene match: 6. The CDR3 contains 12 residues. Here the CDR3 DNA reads TGTGCCAGCAATTTGATAGCGGGAGAGCAGTTCTTC. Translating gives CASNLIAGEQFF.

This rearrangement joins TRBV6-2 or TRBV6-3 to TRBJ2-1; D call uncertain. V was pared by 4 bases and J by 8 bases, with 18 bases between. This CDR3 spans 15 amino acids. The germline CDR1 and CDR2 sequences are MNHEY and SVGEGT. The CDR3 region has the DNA TGTGCCAGCAGTTGGCCTTCTTCGGCGCTCCATGAGCAGTTCTTC. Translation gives CASSWPSSALHEQFF.

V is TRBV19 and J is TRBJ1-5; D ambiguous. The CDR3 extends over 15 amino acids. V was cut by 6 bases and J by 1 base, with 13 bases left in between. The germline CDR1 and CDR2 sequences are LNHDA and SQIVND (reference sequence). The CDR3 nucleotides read TGTGCCAGTAGCACCCTCCTTGACAGCAATCAGCCCCAGCATTTT. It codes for CASSTLLDSNQPQHF.

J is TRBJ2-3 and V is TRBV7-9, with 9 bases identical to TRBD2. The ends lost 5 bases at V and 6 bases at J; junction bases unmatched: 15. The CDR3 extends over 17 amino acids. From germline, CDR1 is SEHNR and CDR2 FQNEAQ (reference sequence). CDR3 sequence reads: CASSPALAGLRADTQYF. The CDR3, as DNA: TGTGCCAGCAGCCCCGCCCTAGCGGGACTCCGTGCGGATACGCAGTATTTT.

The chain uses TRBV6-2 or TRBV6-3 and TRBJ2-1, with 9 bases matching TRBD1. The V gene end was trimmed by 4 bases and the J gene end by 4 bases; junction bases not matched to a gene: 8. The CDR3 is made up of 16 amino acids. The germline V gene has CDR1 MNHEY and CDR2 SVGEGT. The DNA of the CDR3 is TGTGCCAGCAGTTCCAGAGACAGGGGGATTTACAATGAGCAGTTCTTC. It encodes CASSSRDRGIYNEQFF.

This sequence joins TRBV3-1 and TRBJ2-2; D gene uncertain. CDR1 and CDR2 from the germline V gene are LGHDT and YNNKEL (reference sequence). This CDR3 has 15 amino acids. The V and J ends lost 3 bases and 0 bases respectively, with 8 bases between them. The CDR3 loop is CASSHTTANTGELFF. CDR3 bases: TGTGCCAGCAGCCATACTACAGCGAACACCGGGGAGCTGTTTTTT.

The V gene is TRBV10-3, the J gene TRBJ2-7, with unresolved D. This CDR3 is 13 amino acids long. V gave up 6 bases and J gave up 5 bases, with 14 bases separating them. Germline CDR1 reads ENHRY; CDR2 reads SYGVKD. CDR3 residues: CAIRSLGSNEQYV. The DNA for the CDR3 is TGTGCCATCAGATCTTTAGGTTCGAACGAGCAGTACGTC.

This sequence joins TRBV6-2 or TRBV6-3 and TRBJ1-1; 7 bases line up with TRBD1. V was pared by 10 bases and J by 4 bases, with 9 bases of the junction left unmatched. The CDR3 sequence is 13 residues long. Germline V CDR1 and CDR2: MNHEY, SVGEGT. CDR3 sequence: CATSQGWRTEAFF. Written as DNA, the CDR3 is TGTGCCACCTCACAGGGGTGGCGCACTGAAGCTTTCTTT.

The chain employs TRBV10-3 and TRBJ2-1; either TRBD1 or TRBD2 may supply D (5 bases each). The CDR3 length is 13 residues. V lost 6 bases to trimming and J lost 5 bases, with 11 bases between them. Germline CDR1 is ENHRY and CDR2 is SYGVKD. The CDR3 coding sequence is TGTGCCATCAGGGGGGAAGCAAACAATGAGCAGTTCTTC. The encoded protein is CAIRGEANNEQFF.

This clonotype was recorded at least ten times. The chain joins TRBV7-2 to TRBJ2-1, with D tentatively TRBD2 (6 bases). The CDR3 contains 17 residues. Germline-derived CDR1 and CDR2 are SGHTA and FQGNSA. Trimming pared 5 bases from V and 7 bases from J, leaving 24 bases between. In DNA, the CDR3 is TGTGCCAGCAGCGGGGCATCCTTGGGACTCATAAAAAATGAGCAGTTCTTC. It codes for CASSGASLGLIKNEQFF.

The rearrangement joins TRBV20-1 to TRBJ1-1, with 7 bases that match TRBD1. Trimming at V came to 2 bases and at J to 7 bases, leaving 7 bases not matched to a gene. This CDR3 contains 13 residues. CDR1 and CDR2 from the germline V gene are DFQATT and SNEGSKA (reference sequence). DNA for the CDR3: TGCAGTGCTAGATCATCAGGGGGTGGTGAAGCTTTCTTT. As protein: CSARSSGGGEAFF.

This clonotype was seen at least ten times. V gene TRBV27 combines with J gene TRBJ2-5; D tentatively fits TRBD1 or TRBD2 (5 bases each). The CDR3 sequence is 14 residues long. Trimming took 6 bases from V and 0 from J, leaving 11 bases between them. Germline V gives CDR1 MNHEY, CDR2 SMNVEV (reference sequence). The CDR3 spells CASSTGLHQETQYF. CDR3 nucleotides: TGTGCCAGCAGCACGGGGCTACACCAAGAGACCCAGTACTTC.

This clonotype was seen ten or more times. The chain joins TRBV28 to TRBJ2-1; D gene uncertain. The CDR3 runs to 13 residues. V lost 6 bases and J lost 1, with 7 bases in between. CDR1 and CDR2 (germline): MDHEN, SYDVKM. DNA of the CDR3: TGTGCCAGCAGGGAGATTTCCTACAATGAGCAGTTCTTC. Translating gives CASREISYNEQFF.

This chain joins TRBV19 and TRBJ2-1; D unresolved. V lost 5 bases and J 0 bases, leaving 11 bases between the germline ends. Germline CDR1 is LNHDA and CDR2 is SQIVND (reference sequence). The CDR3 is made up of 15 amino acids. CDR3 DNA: TGTGCCAGTAGTGAGGACCGATTCTCCTACAATGAGCAGTTCTTC. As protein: CASSEDRFSYNEQFF.

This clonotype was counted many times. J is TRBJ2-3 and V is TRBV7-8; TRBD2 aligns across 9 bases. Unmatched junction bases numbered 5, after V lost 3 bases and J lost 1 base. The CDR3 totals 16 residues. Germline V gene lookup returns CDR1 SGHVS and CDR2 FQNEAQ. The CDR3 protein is CASSFSGLAGTDTQYF. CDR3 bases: TGTGCCAGCAGCTTCTCGGGACTAGCCGGCACAGATACGCAGTATTTT.

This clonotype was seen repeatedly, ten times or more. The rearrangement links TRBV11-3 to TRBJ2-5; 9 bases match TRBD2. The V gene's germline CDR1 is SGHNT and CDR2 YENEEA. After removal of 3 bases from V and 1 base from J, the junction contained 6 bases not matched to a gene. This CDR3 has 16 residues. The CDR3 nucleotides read TGTGCCAGCAGCTTCGTGGCTAGCGGGACCCAAGAGACCCAGTACTTC. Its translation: CASSFVASGTQETQYF. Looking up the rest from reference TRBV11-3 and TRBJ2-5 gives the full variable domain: EAGVVQSPRYKIIEKKQPVAFWCNPISGHNTLYWYLQNLGQGPELLIRYENEEAVDDSQLPKDRFSAERLKGVDSTLKIQPAELGDSAVYLCASSFVASGTQETQYFGPGTRLLVL.

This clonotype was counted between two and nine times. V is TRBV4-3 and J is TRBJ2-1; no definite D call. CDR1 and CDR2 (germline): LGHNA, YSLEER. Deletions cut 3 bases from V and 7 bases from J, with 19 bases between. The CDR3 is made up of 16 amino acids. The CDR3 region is CASSHAATSRVNEQFF. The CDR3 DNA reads TGCGCCAGCAGCCATGCGGCGACATCTCGGGTAAATGAGCAGTTCTTC.

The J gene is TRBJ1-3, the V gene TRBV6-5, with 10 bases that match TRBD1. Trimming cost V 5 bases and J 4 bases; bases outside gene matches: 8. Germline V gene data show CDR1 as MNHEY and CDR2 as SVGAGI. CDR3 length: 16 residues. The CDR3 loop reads CASSKRQGARGNTIYF. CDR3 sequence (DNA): TGTGCCAGCAGTAAACGACAGGGGGCTAGGGGAAACACCATATATTTT.

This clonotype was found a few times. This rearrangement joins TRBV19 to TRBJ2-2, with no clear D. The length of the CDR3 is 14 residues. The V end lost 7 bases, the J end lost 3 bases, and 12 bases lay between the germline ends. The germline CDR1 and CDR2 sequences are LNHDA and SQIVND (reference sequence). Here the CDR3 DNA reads TGTGCCAGTAAAAGGGATAGGGACACCGGGGAGCTGTTTTTT. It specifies CASKRDRDTGELFF.

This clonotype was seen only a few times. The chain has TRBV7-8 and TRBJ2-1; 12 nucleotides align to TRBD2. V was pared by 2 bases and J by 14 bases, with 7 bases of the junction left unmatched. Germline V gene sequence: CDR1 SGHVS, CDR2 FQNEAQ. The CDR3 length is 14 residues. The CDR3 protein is CASSLSTSGRSEFF. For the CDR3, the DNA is TGTGCCAGCAGCTTAAGTACTAGCGGGAGGTCGGAGTTCTTC.

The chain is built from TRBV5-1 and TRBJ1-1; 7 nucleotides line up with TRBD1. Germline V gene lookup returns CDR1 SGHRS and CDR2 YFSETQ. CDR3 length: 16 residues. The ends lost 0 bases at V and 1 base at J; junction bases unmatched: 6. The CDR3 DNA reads TGCGCCAGCAGCTTGGAGGGGGCTCTCCCGAACACTGAAGCTTTCTTT. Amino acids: CASSLEGALPNTEAFF.

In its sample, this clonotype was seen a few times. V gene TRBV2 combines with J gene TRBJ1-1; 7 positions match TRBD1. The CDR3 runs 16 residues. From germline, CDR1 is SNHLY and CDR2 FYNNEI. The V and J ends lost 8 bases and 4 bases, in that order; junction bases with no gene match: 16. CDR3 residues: CASGRETGRGGTEAFF. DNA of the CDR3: TGTGCCAGCGGGCGTGAGACAGGGAGAGGTGGCACTGAAGCTTTCTTT.

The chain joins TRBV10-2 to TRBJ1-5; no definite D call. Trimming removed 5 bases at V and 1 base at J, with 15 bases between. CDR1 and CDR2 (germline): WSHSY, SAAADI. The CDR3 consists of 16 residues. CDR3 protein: CASSRSGPLSNQPQHF. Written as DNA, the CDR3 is TGCGCCAGCAGTCGGTCCGGGCCTTTGAGCAATCAGCCCCAGCATTTT.

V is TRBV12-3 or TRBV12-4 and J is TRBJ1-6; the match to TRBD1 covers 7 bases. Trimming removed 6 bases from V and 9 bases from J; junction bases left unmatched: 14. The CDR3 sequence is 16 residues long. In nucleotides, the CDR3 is TGTGCCAGCAGACTTTCCGGGTCAGGGGGAGGTTCACCCCTCCACTTT. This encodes CASRLSGSGGGSPLHF.